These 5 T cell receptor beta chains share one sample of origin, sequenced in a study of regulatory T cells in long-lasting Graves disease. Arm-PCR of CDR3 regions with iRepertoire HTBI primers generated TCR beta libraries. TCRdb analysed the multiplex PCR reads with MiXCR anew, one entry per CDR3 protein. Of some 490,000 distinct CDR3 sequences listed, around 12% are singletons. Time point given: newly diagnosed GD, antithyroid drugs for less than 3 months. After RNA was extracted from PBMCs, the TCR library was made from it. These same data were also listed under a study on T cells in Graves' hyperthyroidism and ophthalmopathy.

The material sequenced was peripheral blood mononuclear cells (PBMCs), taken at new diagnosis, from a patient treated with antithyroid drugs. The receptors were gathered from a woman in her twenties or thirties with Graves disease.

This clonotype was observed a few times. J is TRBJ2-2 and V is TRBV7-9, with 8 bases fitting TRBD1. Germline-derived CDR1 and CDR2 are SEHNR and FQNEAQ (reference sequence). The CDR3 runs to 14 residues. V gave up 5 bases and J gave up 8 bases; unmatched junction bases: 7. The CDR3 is CASSPRRGPGELFF. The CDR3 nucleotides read TGTGCCAGCAGCCCCCGCAGGGGGCCGGGGGAGCTGTTTTTT.

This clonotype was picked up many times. The CDR3 DNA reads TGCAGTGCTGGGATGGGAGATCAGCCCCAGCATTTT. Translating gives CSAGMGDQPQHF. This chain uses TRBV20-1 with TRBJ1-5; D uncertain. The germline CDR1 and CDR2 sequences are DFQATT and SNEGSKA (reference sequence). Trimming cost V 5 bases and J 5 bases, with 10 bases left between them. The CDR3 length is 12 residues.

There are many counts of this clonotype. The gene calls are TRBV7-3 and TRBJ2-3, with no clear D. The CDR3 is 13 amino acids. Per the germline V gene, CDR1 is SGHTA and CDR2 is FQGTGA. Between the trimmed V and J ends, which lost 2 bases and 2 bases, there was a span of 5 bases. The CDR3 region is CASSLETTDTQYF. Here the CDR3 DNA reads TGTGCCAGCAGCTTAGAAACCACAGATACGCAGTATTTT.

The CDR3, as DNA: TGTGCCTGGACCGGGATACAGCACTACGAGCAGTACTTC. Translation: CAWTGIQHYEQYF. The V and J genes are TRBV30 and TRBJ2-7; the D gene is possibly TRBD2 (5 bases). With 4 bases removed from V and 3 bases from J, the gap between germline ends came to 13 bases. The V gene's germline CDR1 is GTSNPN and CDR2 SVGIG (reference sequence). The CDR3 is made up of 13 amino acids. Drawing the rest from reference TRBV30 and TRBJ2-7, the complete variable domain is SQTIHQWPATLVQPVGSPLSLECTVEGTSNPNLYWYRQAAGRGLQLLFYSVGIGQISSEVPQNLSASRPQDRQFILSSKKLLLSDSGFYLCAWTGIQHYEQYFGPGTRLTVT.

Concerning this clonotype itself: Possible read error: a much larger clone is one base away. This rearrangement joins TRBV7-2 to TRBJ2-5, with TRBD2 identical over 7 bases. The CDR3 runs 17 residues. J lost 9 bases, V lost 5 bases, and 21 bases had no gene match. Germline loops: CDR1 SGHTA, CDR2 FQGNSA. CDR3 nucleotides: TGTGCCAGCAGCACGGGTAATACGGGACTCCGCCGGGAGGCCCAGTACTTC. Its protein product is CASSTGNTGLRREAQYF.